Shown below are 27 T cell receptor beta chains from a single sample sequenced in a study of blood T cell repertoires in COVID-19 (TCRdb year 2020). Library method: the immunoSEQ multiplex PCR assay. TCRdb carries this immuneACCESS record with in-frame sequences only. Its versions omit some clonotypes, under half of them owing to an unresolved V gene in the studies checked, with the rest unexplained. The sample table records 40,000 to 55,000 clones; about 90% of these occur just once. The top ten clonotypes cover less than 8% of the sample. Input material: peripheral blood. These receptors were collected from a man between 65 and 85 years old with active COVID-19.

The V and J genes are TRBV18 and TRBJ2-7; D not certain. CDR1 is KGHSH, CDR2 LQKENI, per germline. This CDR3 is 14 amino acids long. Trimming left V 3 bases short and J 0 bases short, with 9 bases between. The CDR3 sequence: CASSPETVSYEQYF. In nucleotides, the CDR3 is TGTGCCAGCTCACCCGAAACAGTCTCCTACGAGCAGTACTTC. Variable domain in full (rest from reference TRBV18 and TRBJ2-7): NAGVMQNPRHLVRRRGQEARLRCSPMKGHSHVYWYRQLPEEGLKFMVYLQKENIIDESGMPKERFSAEFPKEGPSILRIQQVVRGDSAAYFCASSPETVSYEQYFGPGTRLTVT.

V gene TRBV4-2 combines with J gene TRBJ2-7; 10 bases are a match to TRBD2. The CDR3 consists of 17 residues. From germline, CDR1 is LGHNA and CDR2 YNFKEQ. Trimming cost V 0 bases and J 1 base; bases outside gene matches: 6. The CDR3, as DNA: TGTGCCAGCAGCCAAGATGCGAGAGCGGGGGGGTCCTACGAGCAGTACTTC. This encodes CASSQDARAGGSYEQYF.

The chain carries TRBV3-1 (or the pseudogene TRBV3-2) and TRBJ2-3; D not certain. V lost 2 bases and J lost 4, with 10 bases in between. Germline V gene data show CDR1 as LGHDT and CDR2 as YNNKEL (reference sequence). This CDR3 comprises 14 residues. The CDR3 reads CASSQRALADTQYF. DNA of the CDR3: TGTGCCAGCAGCCAACGAGCCTTGGCAGATACGCAGTATTTT.

The CDR3 DNA follows: TGTGCCAGCAGCCCCCGCCCCCAGCGGGGGGCCCACGGGGAGCTGTTTTTT. This encodes CASSPRPQRGAHGELFF. The chain carries TRBV9 and TRBJ2-2, with TRBD2 matching 9 bases. This CDR3 spans 17 amino acids. The V gene's germline CDR1 is SGDLS and CDR2 YYNGEE. The ends lost 4 bases at V and 7 bases at J; junction bases unmatched: 14. The full variable domain, its missing parts supplied by reference TRBV9 and TRBJ2-2, is DSGVTQTPKHLITATGQRVTLRCSPRSGDLSVYWYQQSLDQGLQFLIQYYNGEERAKGNILERFSAQQFPDLHSELNLSSLELGDSALYFCASSPRPQRGAHGELFFGEGSRLTVL.

The rearrangement joins TRBV5-1 to TRBJ1-1; 10 nucleotides line up with TRBD1. J was trimmed by 1 base and V by 4 bases; bases with no gene match: 7. The CDR3 runs to 16 residues. Germline V gene data show CDR1 as SGHRS and CDR2 as YFSETQ. CDR3 loop: CASSTGQGTPNTEAFF. CDR3 nucleotides: TGCGCCAGCAGCACGGGACAGGGGACCCCGAACACTGAAGCTTTCTTT.

The V gene is TRBV11-1, the J gene TRBJ2-7; 8 bases match TRBD2. In germline, CDR1 is SGHAT, CDR2 FQDESV (reference sequence). Losses at the gene ends were 2 bases for V and 6 bases for J; bases not matched to a gene: 9. There are 15 residues in the CDR3. CDR3 loop: CASSLSPGLGSEQYF. For the CDR3, the DNA is TGTGCCAGCAGCTTATCCCCGGGACTAGGCTCCGAGCAGTACTTC.

The rearrangement joins TRBV6-6 to TRBJ1-5; 7 nucleotides line up with TRBD1. The CDR3 sequence is 14 residues long. The germline V gene has CDR1 MNHNY and CDR2 SVGAGI (reference sequence). V lost 6 bases and J lost 6; bases outside the gene matches: 8. CDR3 bases: TGTGCCAGCAGCTCACAGGGGACAACTCAGCCCCAGCATTTT. Its protein is CASSSQGTTQPQHF.

This rearrangement joins TRBV3-1 (or the pseudogene TRBV3-2) to TRBJ2-7; unclear D gene. In germline, CDR1 is LGHDT, CDR2 YNNKEL (reference sequence). The CDR3 runs 12 residues. V dropped 2 bases and J dropped 0 bases, with 2 bases sitting between them. CDR3 DNA: TGTGCCAGCAGCCAACTCTCCTACGAGCAGTACTTC. This encodes CASSQLSYEQYF.

The chain is built from TRBV5-4 and TRBJ2-5, with 7 positions matching TRBD1. Germline V CDR1 and CDR2: SGHNT, YYREEE (reference sequence). This CDR3 is built from 13 residues. The ends lost 4 bases at V and 3 bases at J; junction bases unmatched: 3. The CDR3 spells CASSQGTEETQYF. CDR3 in DNA: TGTGCCAGCAGCCAGGGGACAGAAGAGACCCAGTACTTC.

The rearrangement links TRBV10-2 to TRBJ1-1; 9 nucleotides agree with TRBD1. The CDR3 runs 15 residues. CDR1 is WSHSY and CDR2 is SAAADI in the germline V gene. V dropped 6 bases and J dropped 4; count of bases not matched to a gene: 9. CDR3 nucleotide sequence: TGCGCCAGCAGGATCTCGACAGGGGGGTCCACTGAAGCTTTCTTT. It yields the protein CASRISTGGSTEAFF.

The chain links TRBV5-1 to TRBJ1-1, with 8 bases that match TRBD1. The CDR3 totals 13 residues. The junction had 4 bases not matched to a gene; V was cut back by 4 bases and J by 5 bases. CDR1 is SGHRS and CDR2 is YFSETQ in the germline V gene. The CDR3 here is CASSVQGGTEAFF. The CDR3 nucleotides are TGCGCCAGCAGCGTACAGGGGGGGACTGAAGCTTTCTTT.

The chain couples TRBV6-5 to TRBJ1-6; 8 nucleotides match TRBD1. Germline assignment: CDR1 MNHEY and CDR2 SVGAGI. The CDR3 runs 13 residues. With V trimmed by 8 bases and J by 8 bases, 5 bases remained unmatched. CDR3 residues: CASQGTGYSPLHF. The CDR3 DNA is TGTGCCAGCCAAGGGACAGGCTATTCACCCCTCCACTTT.

This rearrangement joins TRBV11-3 to TRBJ2-7; D unclear. Germline lookup yields CDR1 SGHNT and CDR2 YENEEA. The CDR3 sequence is 13 residues long. V was shortened by 2 bases and J by 3 bases, with 8 bases between the two germline ends. The chain's CDR3 is CASSLNSGYEQYF. The CDR3 DNA reads TGTGCCAGCAGCTTAAATTCGGGCTACGAGCAGTACTTC.

In its sample, this clone is medium-sized (0.01 to 0.1%). The chain couples TRBV5-5 to TRBJ1-2; D ambiguous. The CDR3 covers 12 residues. The germline V and J ends were trimmed by 2 bases and 3 bases, with 5 bases remaining between them. In germline, CDR1 is SGHKS, CDR2 YYEKEE (reference sequence). The CDR3 DNA follows: TGTGCCAGCAGCTTCCAGGACTATGGCTACACCTTC. Translated, it gives CASSFQDYGYTF.

The CDR3 loop reads CASSPPQGNTGELFF. The DNA for the CDR3 is TGTGCCAGCTCACCACCGCAGGGAAACACCGGGGAGCTGTTTTTT. The chain joins TRBV18 to TRBJ2-2, with a possible D match to TRBD1 (5 bases). Per germline, CDR1 KGHSH and CDR2 LQKENI. This CDR3 comprises 15 residues. Deletions cut 0 bases from V and 2 bases from J, with 7 bases between.

This sequence joins TRBV9 and TRBJ2-1; TRBD2 matches 14 bases. Germline assignment: CDR1 SGDLS and CDR2 YYNGEE. The trim removed 4 bases at V and 8 bases at J, leaving 5 bases unmatched. The CDR3 is 15 amino acids. DNA of the CDR3: TGTGCCAGCAGCACCGGGACTAGCGGGGGATATGAGCAGTTCTTC. As protein: CASSTGTSGGYEQFF.

This chain joins TRBV19 and TRBJ1-5; 9 bases match TRBD1. The CDR3 spans 15 residues. In germline, CDR1 is LNHDA, CDR2 SQIVND (reference sequence). Losses at the gene ends were 2 bases for V and 6 bases for J; bases not matched to a gene: 5. The CDR3 DNA is TGTGCCAGTAGTATACGGACAGGGGTTACTCAGCCCCAGCATTTT. This encodes CASSIRTGVTQPQHF.

The chain links TRBV6-6 to TRBJ2-5, with 11 bases matching TRBD2. This CDR3 is built from 16 residues. V shed 6 bases, J shed 2 bases, and the junction held 8 bases outside the gene matches. Per germline, CDR1 MNHNY and CDR2 SVGAGI (reference sequence). CDR3 sequence: CASSKAGTSGQETQYF. CDR3 nucleotides: TGTGCCAGCAGCAAAGCAGGGACTAGCGGACAAGAGACCCAGTACTTC.

This sequence joins TRBV28 and TRBJ1-2; TRBD1 is a possible D gene (6 bases). V was trimmed by 10 bases and J by 8 bases, leaving 20 bases between them. The CDR3 is made up of 13 amino acids. From germline, CDR1 is MDHEN and CDR2 SYDVKM. CDR3 in DNA: TGTGCCACCCGGACAGCCGTTCGTCTCGGCTACACCTTC. Protein: CATRTAVRLGYTF.

The J gene is TRBJ2-1, the V gene TRBV18; TRBD2 matches 9 bases. Unmatched junction bases numbered 1, after V lost 4 bases and J lost 3 bases. The germline V gene has CDR1 KGHSH and CDR2 LQKENI. The CDR3 totals 14 residues. In DNA form, the CDR3 reads TGTGCCAGCTCACGCGGGGGGGTCTACAATGAGCAGTTCTTC. Its protein product is CASSRGGVYNEQFF.

The chain uses TRBV6-1 and TRBJ1-5, with 7 positions matching TRBD1. This CDR3 is 15 amino acids long. Trimming at V came to 3 bases and at J to 3 bases, leaving 5 bases not matched to a gene. Per germline, CDR1 MNHNS and CDR2 SASEGT. The CDR3 is CASSDQDRANQPQHF. The CDR3 DNA is TGTGCCAGCAGTGATCAAGACAGGGCCAATCAGCCCCAGCATTTT.

J is TRBJ1-2 and V is TRBV10-3; 7 bases map to TRBD1. The ends lost 6 bases at V and 2 bases at J; junction bases unmatched: 9. The CDR3 has 15 residues. Germline assignment: CDR1 ENHRY and CDR2 SYGVKD. The CDR3 region is CAIRIGQVANYGYTF. CDR3 bases: TGTGCCATCAGGATCGGACAGGTGGCCAACTATGGCTACACCTTC.

V gene TRBV14 combines with J gene TRBJ2-3; a possible D gene is TRBD1 (5 bases). V lost 4 bases and J 2 bases, leaving 19 bases between the germline ends. Germline CDR1 is SGHDN and CDR2 is FVKESK. The CDR3 runs 17 residues. CDR3 nucleotides: TGTGCCAGCAGCCCAAGGGGTTTAGGACGGATCACAGATACGCAGTATTTT. This gives the protein CASSPRGLGRITDTQYF.

This chain connects TRBV4-3 to TRBJ2-1; 12 bases align to TRBD2. Germline CDR1 LGHNA, CDR2 YSLEER. The CDR3 runs 13 residues. The V gene end was trimmed by 1 base and the J gene end by 12 bases; junction bases not matched to a gene: 1. DNA for the CDR3: TGCGCCAGCAGCCAAGCACTAGCGGGGGGGCAGTTCTTC. It encodes CASSQALAGGQFF.

The count of this clone is one. The gene calls are TRBV5-4 and TRBJ1-4; TRBD1 is a possible D gene (6 bases). Germline V gives CDR1 SGHNT, CDR2 YYREEE (reference sequence). The CDR3 totals 17 residues. V lost 4 bases and J lost 0, with 16 bases in between. DNA for the CDR3: TGTGCCAGCAGCGGGGGCACGGGGGGCTCAACTAATGAAAAACTGTTTTTT. Amino acid sequence: CASSGGTGGSTNEKLFF.

The chain carries TRBV3-1 (or the pseudogene TRBV3-2) and TRBJ2-1; TRBD2 might be the D (5 bases). The CDR3 loop spans 13 amino acids. Germline CDR1 is LGHDT and CDR2 is YNNKEL (reference sequence). Trimming shortened V by 2 bases and J by 9 bases, and 11 bases separated the two germline ends. The CDR3 DNA sequence: TGTGCCAGCAGCCAAACTACTCGGGGTGAGCAGTTCTTC. It is translated as CASSQTTRGEQFF.

The chain has TRBV18 and TRBJ2-3, with D perhaps matching TRBD2 (6 bases). This CDR3 has 15 amino acids. Trimming shortened V by 3 bases and J by 1 base, and 11 bases separated the two germline ends. The germline V gene has CDR1 KGHSH and CDR2 LQKENI. The CDR3 sequence is CASSPIGLRTDTQYF. The CDR3 DNA sequence: TGTGCCAGCTCACCGATCGGACTACGCACAGATACGCAGTATTTT.